This T cell receptor beta chain was found in a study of shared clonotypes between healthy human individuals. Study background: Each donor's CD4 naive and CD4 memory cells filled three plates apiece, CD8 naive two, and CD8 memory one.

Germline V gene sequence: CDR1 MDHEN, CDR2 SYDVKM. The CDR3 extends over 15 amino acids. V was trimmed by 4 bases and J by 5 bases, leaving 18 bases between them. Generated by immunoSEQ multiplex PCR, the TCRdb table keeps only in-frame clones and is missing some. The sample carries 2,500,000 or so clones, about 90% recorded once. The origin of this receptor is a man aged 18 to 35 in good health. Some clones in this sample may be carry-over from other donors' samples. The sample was naive CD4+ T cells from PBMCs. Subset denoted: CD45RA+ positively selected. The chain recombines TRBV28 with TRBJ2-7; D possibly uses TRBD1 or TRBD2 (5 bases each). The CDR3 reads CASSSVGTPLDEQYF. In nucleotides, the CDR3 is TGTGCCAGCAGTTCGGTAGGGACCCCCCTGGACGAGCAGTACTTC. The full variable domain, completed using reference TRBV28 and TRBJ2-7, is DVKVTQSSRYLVKRTGEKVFLECVQDMDHENMFWYRQDPGLGLRLIYFSYDVKMKEKGDIPEGYSVSREKKERFSLILESASTNQTSMYLCASSSVGTPLDEQYFGPGTRLTVT.